A single sample is the source of the 16 T cell receptor beta chains below, sequenced in a study of blood T cell repertoires in COVID-19. Assay used: immunoSEQ multiplex PCR; TCRdb lists only in-frame clones, some missing. Here the sample spans 40,000 to 55,000 clones, approximately 85% being singletons. Sequencing was performed on peripheral blood. The receptors stem from a human donor with acute or convalescent COVID-19. The donor label of this sample is uncertain.

The chain carries TRBV6-5 and TRBJ1-1, with D perhaps matching TRBD1 (6 bases). Germline CDR1 reads MNHEY; CDR2 reads SVGAGI. This CDR3 is 15 amino acids long. Trimming cost V 4 bases and J 3 bases, with 15 bases left between them. The CDR3 bases are TGTGCCAGCAGTTGGAGGGGGGGAGGGGACACTGAAGCTTTCTTT. Protein: CASSWRGGGDTEAFF.

A word on this clone: A junction end diverges from the germline sequence, so it may reflect a read error. The chain joins TRBV18 to TRBJ1-4; D ambiguous. The germline gives CDR1 KGHSH, CDR2 LQKENI. This CDR3 spans 13 amino acids. The CDR3 sequence is CASSPLTTEKLFF. The CDR3 region has the DNA TGTGCCAGCTCACCACTAACTACTGAAAAACTGTTTTTT.

The CDR3 coding sequence is TGCGCCAGCAGCGTAAAATCGGACACTAGCACAGATACGCAGTATTTT. It translates to CASSVKSDTSTDTQYF. V and J are TRBV5-1 and TRBJ2-3; maybe TRBD1 (5 bases). CDR1 is SGHRS and CDR2 is YFSETQ in the germline V gene. The CDR3 runs 16 residues. The ends were cut back, 4 bases at V and 0 bases at J, with 15 bases in the middle.

The V gene is TRBV7-2, the J gene TRBJ1-1; 7 bases are shared with TRBD1. J gave up 7 bases and V 5 bases, and 10 bases lay outside the gene matches. The CDR3 runs to 14 residues. Germline CDR1 reads SGHTA; CDR2 reads FQGNSA. The CDR3 DNA follows: TGTGCCAGCAGCGCTCGCCGGGACAGCGGTGAAGCTTTCTTT. Translating it yields CASSARRDSGEAFF.

The chain uses TRBV15 and TRBJ2-7; TRBD1 is a possible D gene (6 bases). With 5 bases removed from V and 6 bases from J, the gap between germline ends came to 14 bases. The CDR3 is 13 residues long. Per the germline V gene, CDR1 is LNHNV and CDR2 is YYDKDF (reference sequence). The CDR3 nucleotides are TGTGCCACCAGCGCCCGACAGGTCCGCGAGCAGTACTTC. Translation gives CATSARQVREQYF. The complete variable domain, with remaining parts taken from reference TRBV15 and TRBJ2-7, reads DAMVIQNPRYQVTQFGKPVTLSCSQTLNHNVMYWYQQKSSQAPKLLFHYYDKDFNNEADTPDNFQSRRPNTSFCFLDIRSPGLGDTAMYLCATSARQVREQYFGPGTRLTVT.

V gene TRBV7-2 combines with J gene TRBJ2-1; TRBD2 matches at 8 bases. The CDR3 spans 19 residues. Germline V gene sequence: CDR1 SGHTA, CDR2 FQGNSA. V lost 8 bases and J lost 8; bases outside the gene matches: 26. Here the CDR3 reads CASSYRGGLAAPFPHEQFF. The DNA for the CDR3 is TGTGCCAGCTCTTATCGGGGGGGCCTAGCCGCACCTTTCCCCCATGAGCAGTTCTTC.

This chain uses TRBV7-2 with TRBJ1-1, with D possibly being TRBD1 (6 bases). Trimming stripped 6 bases from V and 1 base from J, with 15 bases between. Germline V gene lookup returns CDR1 SGHTA and CDR2 FQGNSA. This CDR3 has 15 residues. CDR3 nucleotides: TGTGCCAGCAGTAAACAGGGAAGAGGGAACACTGAAGCTTTCTTT. Encoded protein: CASSKQGRGNTEAFF.

The CDR3 reads CASSNGQRNTGELFF. The CDR3 DNA sequence: TGTGCCAGCAGTAACGGACAGCGGAACACCGGGGAGCTGTTTTTT. The rearrangement joins TRBV27 to TRBJ2-2, with D perhaps matching TRBD1 (6 bases). The CDR3 totals 15 residues. V was pared by 5 bases and J by 1 base, with 11 bases between. Looked up from germline, CDR1 is MNHEY and CDR2 is SMNVEV (reference sequence).

The chain is built from TRBV11-3 and TRBJ2-1, with 8 bases lining up with TRBD2. V lost 2 bases, J lost 0 bases, and 3 bases stayed unmatched. Germline V gene sequence: CDR1 SGHNT, CDR2 YENEEA. The CDR3 is 16 residues long. This CDR3 is CASSLSGGSSYNEQFF. The CDR3 coding sequence is TGTGCCAGCAGCTTAAGCGGGGGAAGCTCCTACAATGAGCAGTTCTTC. The variable domain in full, with the rest retrieved from reference TRBV11-3 and TRBJ2-1, is EAGVVQSPRYKIIEKKQPVAFWCNPISGHNTLYWYLQNLGQGPELLIRYENEEAVDDSQLPKDRFSAERLKGVDSTLKIQPAELGDSAVYLCASSLSGGSSYNEQFFGPGTRLTVL.

The chain recombines TRBV6-5 with TRBJ2-3, with D possibly TRBD2 on 6 matching bases. The germline V and J ends were trimmed by 10 bases and 3 bases, with 20 bases remaining between them. Germline lookup yields CDR1 MNHEY and CDR2 SVGAGI. CDR3 size: 15 residues. CDR3 bases: TGTGCCACCGGGAACGGCGGGATTTTGACAGATACGCAGTATTTT. It yields the protein CATGNGGILTDTQYF.

This rearrangement joins TRBV19 to TRBJ2-7; 10 nucleotides match TRBD2. CDR1 is LNHDA, CDR2 SQIVND, per germline (reference sequence). The J segment lost 3 bases and the V segment lost 5 bases, leaving 4 bases of the junction unmatched. The CDR3 contains 14 residues. CDR3 nucleotides: TGTGCCAGTAGTGAACTAGCGGGAAGCTACGAGCAGTACTTC. This gives the protein CASSELAGSYEQYF.

V and J are TRBV18 and TRBJ2-2; D is perhaps TRBD1 (5 bases). The CDR3 is 16 amino acids. Trimming removed 6 bases at V and 2 bases at J, with 16 bases between. Germline CDR1 reads KGHSH; CDR2 reads LQKENI. Here the CDR3 reads CASSVRQSINTGELFF. The CDR3 DNA sequence: TGTGCCAGCTCTGTGAGACAGAGTATAAACACCGGGGAGCTGTTTTTT.

The chain has TRBV5-1 and TRBJ2-7, with D possibly matching TRBD1 (5 bases). The CDR3 extends over 14 amino acids. Germline V gene data show CDR1 as SGHRS and CDR2 as YFSETQ. Trimming pared 3 bases from V and 6 bases from J, leaving 16 bases between. This chain's CDR3 is CASSSDTGRVEQYF. DNA of the CDR3: TGCGCCAGCAGCTCAGATACAGGACGAGTCGAGCAGTACTTC.

The chain links TRBV19 to TRBJ1-6; 11 bases match TRBD1. From germline, CDR1 is LNHDA and CDR2 SQIVND (reference sequence). The CDR3 runs to 17 residues. The V gene end was trimmed by 4 bases and the J gene end by 9 bases; junction bases not matched to a gene: 11. CDR3 bases: TGTGCCAGTAGTAGAAACGCGGGACAGGGGGGCGTTTCACCCCTCCACTTT. It specifies CASSRNAGQGGVSPLHF.

The V call is TRBV20-1, the J call TRBJ2-6; D remains ambiguous. The CDR3 consists of 15 residues. CDR1 and CDR2 from the germline V gene are DFQATT and SNEGSKA (reference sequence). V was clipped by 3 bases and J by 2 bases, with 11 bases between them. This chain's CDR3 is CSASRAPTGANVLTF. CDR3 coding DNA: TGCAGTGCTAGTCGTGCGCCGACTGGGGCCAACGTCCTGACTTTC.

The rearrangement joins TRBV30 to TRBJ1-2; D gene ambiguous. The CDR3 covers 13 residues. Germline loops: CDR1 GTSNPN, CDR2 SVGIG (reference sequence). Trimming cost V 0 bases and J 3 bases, with 8 bases left between them. The CDR3 is CAWSVEAHYGYTF. The DNA of the CDR3 is TGTGCCTGGAGTGTAGAGGCCCACTATGGCTACACCTTC. The full variable domain, completed using reference TRBV30 and TRBJ1-2, is SQTIHQWPATLVQPVGSPLSLECTVEGTSNPNLYWYRQAAGRGLQLLFYSVGIGQISSEVPQNLSASRPQDRQFILSSKKLLLSDSGFYLCAWSVEAHYGYTFGSGTRLTVV.